Presented here are 30 T cell receptor beta chains from one specimen sequenced in a study of blood T cell repertoires in COVID-19. Profiled with immunoSEQ multiplex PCR; TCRdb holds only in-frame clones, not every one. There are 140,000 to 150,000 clones in the sample; more than 75% occur only once, and 5.5% to 7% lies in the top ten. Specimen: PBMCs or T cells enriched from blood (not recorded which). These receptors came from a woman aged 50 to 60 who had recovered from COVID-19.

The chain joins TRBV28 to TRBJ1-2; D is undetermined. Germline V CDR1 and CDR2: MDHEN, SYDVKM. The CDR3 is made up of 12 amino acids. V lost 6 bases to trimming and J lost 7 bases, with 12 bases between them. The CDR3 is CASRKTPGGYTF. Written as DNA, the CDR3 is TGTGCCAGCAGGAAGACTCCGGGTGGCTACACCTTC.

The rearrangement links TRBV2 to TRBJ1-2, with D unresolved. V was clipped by 8 bases and J by 12 bases, with 25 bases between them. The CDR3 is 14 amino acids. Looked up from germline, CDR1 is SNHLY and CDR2 is FYNNEI. CDR3 DNA sequence: TGTGCCAGCGCCTACGGCGGGGTGTCAGGTAGGGACACCTTC. Translating it yields CASAYGGVSGRDTF.

V is TRBV28 and J is TRBJ2-5; perhaps TRBD1 as D (7 bases). Germline lookup yields CDR1 MDHEN and CDR2 SYDVKM. The CDR3 consists of 15 residues. Trimming took 3 bases from V and 5 from J, leaving 16 bases between them. CDR3: CASSFPRGSGETQYF. The DNA of the CDR3 is TGTGCCAGCAGTTTCCCCAGGGGGAGCGGGGAGACCCAGTACTTC.

The V gene is TRBV7-9, the J gene TRBJ2-3, with 9 nucleotides matching TRBD2. This CDR3 region has 16 residues. J gave up 0 bases and V 5 bases, and 6 bases lay outside the gene matches. Germline V lookup: CDR1 SEHNR, CDR2 FQNEAQ (reference sequence). CDR3 in DNA: TGTGCCAGCAGCCCCAGACTAGCGGTCAGCACAGATACGCAGTATTTT. Its translation: CASSPRLAVSTDTQYF.

V and J are TRBV10-1 and TRBJ1-1; D ambiguous. Looked up from germline, CDR1 is WNHNN and CDR2 is SYGVQD (reference sequence). Trimming left V 0 bases short and J 6 bases short, with 11 bases between. The CDR3 extends over 14 amino acids. As DNA, the CDR3 is TGCGCCAGCAGTGAGTCGGCGGGTTCCGCTGAAGCTTTCTTT. Protein: CASSESAGSAEAFF.

This chain joins TRBV5-6 and TRBJ2-1; tentative D call: TRBD1 (6 bases). The germline CDR1 and CDR2 sequences are SGHDT and YYEEEE. The CDR3 length is 17 residues. The V and J ends lost 5 bases and 8 bases respectively, with 26 bases between them. The CDR3 loop is CASRNKITGRIGDEQFF. The DNA for the CDR3 is TGTGCCAGCAGAAATAAAATAACAGGGCGAATAGGGGATGAGCAGTTCTTC. Drawing the rest from reference TRBV5-6 and TRBJ2-1, the complete variable domain is DAGVTQSPTHLIKTRGQQVTLRCSPKSGHDTVSWYQQALGQGPQFIFQYYEEEERQRGNFPDRFSGHQFPNYSSELNVNALLLGDSALYLCASRNKITGRIGDEQFFGPGTRLTVL.

The V call is TRBV5-4, the J call TRBJ2-3; possibly TRBD2 for D (5 bases). The CDR3 runs 15 residues. Germline V gene data show CDR1 as SGHNT and CDR2 as YYREEE (reference sequence). V was clipped by 5 bases and J by 4 bases, with 17 bases between them. CDR3 in amino acids: CASSPLRVRADTQYF. Here the CDR3 DNA reads TGTGCCAGCAGTCCCCTTAGGGTGCGGGCAGATACGCAGTATTTT.

This sequence joins TRBV5-4 and TRBJ1-2, with no clear D. The germline V and J ends were trimmed by 4 bases and 4 bases, with 17 bases remaining between them. The length of the CDR3 is 15 residues. Germline-derived CDR1 and CDR2 are SGHNT and YYREEE (reference sequence). The CDR3 region is CASSPEGGGSYGYTF. The CDR3 coding sequence is TGTGCCAGCAGCCCCGAGGGAGGCGGGAGCTATGGCTACACCTTC.

This chain joins TRBV6-1 and TRBJ1-2; maybe TRBD1 (5 bases). The V end lost 2 bases, the J end lost 4 bases, and 11 bases lay between the germline ends. The CDR3 extends over 14 amino acids. Germline V gives CDR1 MNHNS, CDR2 SASEGT. CDR3 nucleotides: TGTGCCAGCAGTGAATTTCAGGGTTTCTATGGCTACACCTTC. Amino acid sequence: CASSEFQGFYGYTF.

The rearrangement uses TRBV4-2 and TRBJ1-5; possible D gene TRBD1, 5 bases. This CDR3 region has 16 residues. Per the germline V gene, CDR1 is LGHNA and CDR2 is YNFKEQ. V gave up 0 bases and J gave up 2 bases, with 11 bases separating them. Written as DNA, the CDR3 is TGTGCCAGCAGCCAAGATGGGGGGGAGGGCAATCAGCCCCAGCATTTT. Translation: CASSQDGGEGNQPQHF.

This clone was seen a few times. The rearrangement links TRBV11-3 to TRBJ2-2, with D perhaps TRBD2 (5 bases). Germline V gene lookup returns CDR1 SGHNT and CDR2 YENEEA. The CDR3 runs 17 residues. V lost 8 bases and J 0 bases, leaving 19 bases between the germline ends. The CDR3 DNA is TGTGCCAGCTCATCTCAAAAAGGGAGAGCGAACACCGGGGAGCTGTTTTTT. Amino acids: CASSSQKGRANTGELFF.

This chain joins TRBV7-9 and TRBJ2-7; 7 bases match TRBD1. CDR3 size: 16 residues. The V gene's germline CDR1 is SEHNR and CDR2 FQNEAQ (reference sequence). Unmatched junction bases numbered 9, after V lost 0 bases and J lost 4 bases. The CDR3 region has the DNA TGTGCCAGCAGCTTAGCTGTACAGGGGCGGGTATACGAGCAGTACTTC. As protein: CASSLAVQGRVYEQYF.

Here the CDR3 reads CAISELGGTSEKLFF. CDR3 nucleotide sequence: TGTGCCATCAGTGAGTTGGGGGGGACGAGTGAAAAACTGTTTTTT. The chain recombines TRBV10-3 with TRBJ1-4; D might be TRBD1 (5 bases). The CDR3 has 15 residues. Trimming stripped 1 base from V and 7 bases from J, with 13 bases between. Germline-derived CDR1 and CDR2 are ENHRY and SYGVKD.

This clone was picked up a small number of times. Other DNA sequences in this sample translate to the same CDR3. CDR3 nucleotide sequence: TGTGCCAGTAGTCCGGGGACTAGCGGGGGGAACACCGGGGAGCTGTTTTTT. Amino acids: CASSPGTSGGNTGELFF. The chain links TRBV19 to TRBJ2-2; 14 nucleotides match TRBD2. Germline V CDR1 and CDR2: LNHDA, SQIVND (reference sequence). This CDR3 has 17 amino acids. V trimming: 5 bases; J trimming: 1 base; junction bases outside the gene matches: 3.

The chain joins TRBV19 to TRBJ1-3; 7 positions match TRBD1. The CDR3 contains 13 residues. The junction had 4 bases not matched to a gene; V was cut back by 9 bases and J by 2 bases. Germline V gene lookup returns CDR1 LNHDA and CDR2 SQIVND (reference sequence). The CDR3 sequence: CASRTGAGNTIYF. CDR3 in DNA: TGTGCCAGCCGGACAGGAGCTGGAAACACCATATATTTT.

The V call is TRBV5-6, the J call TRBJ1-4; D is perhaps TRBD1 (5 bases). V lost 4 bases and J 6 bases, leaving 16 bases between the germline ends. CDR1 is SGHDT and CDR2 is YYEEEE in the germline V gene. The CDR3 is 15 residues long. The CDR3 protein is CASSVQGPGDEKLFF. For the CDR3, the DNA is TGTGCCAGCAGCGTCCAGGGACCGGGGGATGAAAAACTGTTTTTT. Together with reference TRBV5-6 and TRBJ1-4, the CDR3 gives the full variable domain: DAGVTQSPTHLIKTRGQQVTLRCSPKSGHDTVSWYQQALGQGPQFIFQYYEEEERQRGNFPDRFSGHQFPNYSSELNVNALLLGDSALYLCASSVQGPGDEKLFFGSGTQLSVL.

This chain uses TRBV29-1 with TRBJ1-1, with TRBD1 identical over 9 bases. Germline V CDR1 and CDR2: SQVTM, ANQGSEA. The V segment lost 5 bases and the J segment 6 bases; nucleotides outside the gene matches: 7. The CDR3 covers 13 residues. In DNA, the CDR3 is TGCAGCGTTTTAGGACAGGGGTCCCCTGAAGCTTTCTTT. Translated, it gives CSVLGQGSPEAFF.

This rearrangement joins TRBV11-2 to TRBJ2-2, with 8 nucleotides matching TRBD2. V gave up 1 base and J gave up 1 base; unmatched junction bases: 2. The CDR3 has 16 amino acids. Germline loops: CDR1 SGHAT, CDR2 FQNNGV. The CDR3 protein is CASSLGLAGNTGELFF. Written as DNA, the CDR3 is TGTGCCAGCAGCTTAGGGCTAGCGGGGAACACCGGGGAGCTGTTTTTT.

The CDR3 here is CASSSFRRHSTDTQYF. Here the CDR3 DNA reads TGTGCCAGCAGCTCTTTCAGGCGACATAGCACAGATACGCAGTATTTT. The V call is TRBV7-9, the J call TRBJ2-3; D not resolved. CDR1 and CDR2 (germline): SEHNR, FQNEAQ (reference sequence). V was trimmed by 4 bases and J by 0 bases, leaving 14 bases between them. This CDR3 comprises 16 residues.

The chain couples TRBV27 to TRBJ1-1; maybe TRBD1 (6 bases). The V end was cut by 7 bases, the J end by 7 bases, with 16 bases between. CDR3 length: 13 residues. The germline gives CDR1 MNHEY, CDR2 SMNVEV (reference sequence). The CDR3, as DNA: TGTGCCAGCACCCCAGCGGGGGCACGTGAAGCTTTCTTT. It specifies CASTPAGAREAFF.

The chain carries TRBV9 and TRBJ2-1, with 8 bases matching TRBD2. CDR3 length equals 16 residues. With V trimmed by 2 bases and J by 6 bases, 10 bases remained unmatched. Germline V gene data show CDR1 as SGDLS and CDR2 as YYNGEE. The CDR3 nucleotides read TGTGCCAGCAGCGTGCCAACAGCGGGAGACTTCAATGAGCAGTTCTTC. Residues: CASSVPTAGDFNEQFF.

The J gene is TRBJ2-3, the V gene TRBV24-1; 8 bases align to TRBD2. CDR1 and CDR2 from the germline V gene are KGHDR and SFDVKD. There are 16 residues in the CDR3. Trimming at V came to 4 bases and at J to 8 bases, leaving 13 bases not matched to a gene. The CDR3 coding sequence is TGTGCCACCAGTGAGAACGCGGGGGGAACCGGGGGTACGCAGTATTTT. Its translation: CATSENAGGTGGTQYF.

The chain joins TRBV5-1 to TRBJ2-3; D is uncertain. This CDR3 is 12 amino acids long. V lost 4 bases to trimming and J lost 6 bases, with 9 bases between them. CDR1 and CDR2 from the germline V gene are SGHRS and YFSETQ. This chain's CDR3 is CASSLDRDTQYF. The CDR3 nucleotides are TGCGCCAGCAGCCTCGATCGGGATACGCAGTATTTT.

The CDR3 DNA follows: TGTGCCAGCAGTTTAGGAGTCCAGCCCCAGCATTTT. It codes for CASSLGVQPQHF. The chain is built from TRBV12-3 or TRBV12-4 and TRBJ1-5; D unresolved. V lost 1 base, J lost 7 bases, and 5 bases lay in between. The CDR3 totals 12 residues.

The gene calls are TRBV29-1 and TRBJ1-1; D is possibly TRBD1 (6 bases). CDR3 length: 14 amino acids. V was clipped by 3 bases and J by 4 bases, with 15 bases between them. CDR1 is SQVTM and CDR2 is ANQGSEA in the germline V gene. The CDR3 DNA sequence: TGCAGCGTTGAGGGGGCGGGGGTGAGCACTGAAGCTTTCTTT. It is translated as CSVEGAGVSTEAFF.

In DNA, the CDR3 is TGTGCCACCAGCAGCAGGTATTCCTCTCGGCGGGGGCTGAACACTGAAGCTTTCTTT. This gives the protein CATSSRYSSRRGLNTEAFF. This chain uses TRBV15 with TRBJ1-1; D is perhaps TRBD1 (6 bases). The germline V and J ends were trimmed by 3 bases and 0 bases, with 23 bases remaining between them. Per the germline V gene, CDR1 is LNHNV and CDR2 is YYDKDF (reference sequence). The CDR3 runs to 19 residues.

The V and J genes are TRBV19 and TRBJ2-5; D perhaps matches TRBD1 (8 bases). The CDR3 covers 15 residues. The germline CDR1 and CDR2 sequences are LNHDA and SQIVND (reference sequence). Trimming cost V 1 base and J 5 bases, with 14 bases left between them. As DNA, the CDR3 is TGTGCCAGTAGTATAGGAGGACAGGGAGGGGAGACCCAGTACTTC. It encodes CASSIGGQGGETQYF.

The CDR3: CASSLGQGEETQYF. The CDR3 nucleotides are TGTGCCAGCAGCTTAGGACAGGGGGAAGAGACCCAGTACTTC. The chain links TRBV11-2 to TRBJ2-5; 9 bases are shared with TRBD1. This CDR3 is 14 amino acids long. Germline loops: CDR1 SGHAT, CDR2 FQNNGV. V was pared by 1 base and J by 3 bases, with 0 bases of the junction left unmatched.

CDR3 sequence (DNA): TGTGCCAGCAGCGCCGGGGGGGCCTTCTACAATGAGCAGTTCTTC. It yields the protein CASSAGGAFYNEQFF. The V gene is TRBV9, the J gene TRBJ2-1; 8 nucleotides match TRBD2. CDR1 SGDLS and CDR2 YYNGEE come from the germline V gene. The CDR3 loop spans 15 amino acids. The trim removed 3 bases at V and 3 bases at J, leaving 5 bases unmatched.

The gene calls are TRBV7-8 and TRBJ1-6, with D possibly being TRBD1 (5 bases). V lost 5 bases and J lost 6, with 17 bases in between. Germline loops: CDR1 SGHVS, CDR2 FQNEAQ. The CDR3 sequence is 16 residues long. CDR3 sequence: CASSLDAGVFNSPLHF. CDR3 in DNA: TGTGCCAGCAGCCTCGATGCGGGGGTGTTTAATTCACCCCTCCACTTT. Drawing the rest from reference TRBV7-8 and TRBJ1-6, the complete variable domain is GAGVSQSPRYKVAKRGQDVALRCDPISGHVSLFWYQQALGQGPEFLTYFQNEAQLDKSGLPSDRFFAERPEGSVSTLKIQRTQQEDSAVYLCASSLDAGVFNSPLHFGNGTRLTVT.